One T cell receptor (beta chain) is described in this entry. What this receptor recognizes is not known. No much larger clone exists at a distance of one base, and base qualities are not known. The data belong to a study of regulatory T cells in long-lasting Graves disease listed by TCRdb under 2021. Context from the whole study: Patients with newly diagnosed Graves' disease had been on antithyroid drugs for under 3 months. Patients with persistent Graves' disease were compared with patients with newly diagnosed Graves' disease using TCR sequencing and RNA sequencing of peripheral blood. The study took place in China and was registered as a clinical trial. A total of 35 or so samples were covered by TCR sequencing, comprising around 13 persistent and roughly 20 newly diagnosed Graves' disease patients. Results the study describes overall, beyond this receptor: Peripheral blood alone was examined, since thyroid tissue, which constituted the primary lesion, could not be accessed. Preferential use of TRBV28, TRBJ1-2 and TRBJ2-5 was observed in persistent disease, whereas TRBV20-1 and TRBJ2-1 were favored in newly diagnosed disease. Compared with newly diagnosed patients, patients with persistent Graves' disease had lower TCR Shannon entropy and fewer highly expanded clones, which suggests clonal expansion. A larger number of public clonotypes was shared among persistent patients (under 3,000) than among newly diagnosed patients (roughly 1,000). The small sample size was acknowledged by the authors as a limitation that may reduce accuracy. Sequencing and analysis were limited to the TCR beta chain.

The CDR3, cysteine through phenylalanine, is 17 amino acids long. Only the CDR3 DNA stays, 51 bases, in frame from base 1. From a lookup of the germline V gene, CDR1 and CDR2 are MDHEN and SYDVKM. V has 6 bases trimmed and J has 2 bases trimmed; junction bases matching no gene number 9. Library creation used multiplex PCR. Data came from an Illumina HiSeq 4000. CDR3 regions were amplified by Arm-PCR with iRepertoire HTBI primers to construct TCR beta libraries. Before sequencing, the PCR products went through gel purification. The authors' analysis ran thus. Across samples, 55 to 80 TRBV and 15 or so TRBJ segments were identified and used for gene usage analysis of CDR3 amino acid clonotypes. Filtered high-quality paired reads were merged into contigs using COPE and FqMerger. BLAST was used to align contigs to the IMGT TRBV, TRBD and TRBJ reference genes, and CDR3 was defined following IMGT. Highly expanded clones were defined as clonotypes with a frequency above 0.1%. Repertoire diversity was measured by Shannon entropy, and V-J evenness by the Gini coefficient. A clonotype was considered public if more than one individual shared it. The public reads were run again by TCRdb, first through fastp at Q25 and then through MiXCR, and only productive beta chains were kept. Under each unique CDR3 protein, matching rows form one entry showing the most common genes and DNA. For this entry, the V and J calls and clone size follow TCRdb and not the study's own pipeline. The sample includes approximately 210,000 distinct CDR3 sequences, with about 18% observed a single time. The ten largest clonotypes hold more than 20% of the sample.

The sample's time point, from its label and the paper: newly diagnosed GD, antithyroid drugs for less than 3 months. For both TCR sequencing and RNA sequencing, RNA was extracted from PBMCs in TRIzol. The diagnosis of Graves' disease followed American Thyroid Association guidelines. Patients for the study were recruited at an endocrinology department in Xi'an, China. Each patient gave 9 to 10 milliliters of peripheral blood, collected in an EDTA anticoagulant tube. Ficoll Paque Plus density gradient separation was used to isolate PBMCs, and no further T cell sorting was done. An Agilent 2100 Bioanalyzer and agarose gel were used to check RNA quality, while a NanoDrop 2000 measured RNA concentration.

This receptor was taken from a female donor with Graves disease. The sample in question was peripheral blood mononuclear cells (PBMCs), obtained at new diagnosis, from a patient treated with antithyroid drugs. This receptor chain uses TRBV28 and TRBJ2-5; 13 junctional bases match TRBD2. The DNA is as follows: TGTGCCAGCAGCCGGACCGGACTAGCGGGGGCACAAGAGACCCAGTACTTC. Its protein reads: CASSRTGLAGAQETQYF.